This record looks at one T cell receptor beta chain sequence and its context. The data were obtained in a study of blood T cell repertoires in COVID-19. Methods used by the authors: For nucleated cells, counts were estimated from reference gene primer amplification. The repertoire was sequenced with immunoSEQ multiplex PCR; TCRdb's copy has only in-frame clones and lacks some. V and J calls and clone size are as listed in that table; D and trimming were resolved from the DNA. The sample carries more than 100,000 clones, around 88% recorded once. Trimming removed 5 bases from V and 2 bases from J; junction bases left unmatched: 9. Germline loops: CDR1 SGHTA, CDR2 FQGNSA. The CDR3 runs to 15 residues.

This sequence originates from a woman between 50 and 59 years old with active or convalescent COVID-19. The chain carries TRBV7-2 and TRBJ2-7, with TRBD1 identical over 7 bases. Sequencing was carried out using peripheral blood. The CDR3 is CASSSYGTEAYEQYF. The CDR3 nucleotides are TGTGCCAGCAGCAGTTACGGGACAGAAGCCTACGAGCAGTACTTC.